Following are 12 T cell receptor beta chains from one sample sequenced in a study of prognosis after radiotherapy for stage I lung cancer. CDR3 of TCR beta was amplified from genomic DNA via a two-round multiplex PCR. Primers (each specific to one TRBV or TRBJ gene) were used in first-round PCR. One entry per CDR3 protein results from TCRdb running MiXCR on the multiplex PCR reads. The sample lists about 9,000 distinct CDR3 sequences, 60% to 80% seen once, with around 18% in the top ten. The source material was PBMCs, sampled before or after stereotactic body radiation therapy (not recorded which). All receptors derive from a donor aged 50 or older with non-small cell lung cancer.

This clonotype is judged large. V and J are TRBV20-1 and TRBJ2-7; 8 nucleotides line up with TRBD2. This CDR3 is built from 16 residues. Germline CDR1 reads DFQATT; CDR2 reads SNEGSKA (reference sequence). The J segment lost 0 bases and the V segment lost 0 bases, leaving 7 bases of the junction unmatched. CDR3 in DNA: TGCAGTGCTAGAGATCTTGGTAGCGGGGACTCCTACGAGCAGTACTTC. Its protein product is CSARDLGSGDSYEQYF.

This clonotype was counted many times. The chain couples TRBV9 to TRBJ2-5; 11 nucleotides match TRBD2. CDR1 and CDR2 from the germline V gene are SGDLS and YYNGEE. This CDR3 contains 18 residues. V gave up 2 bases and J gave up 2 bases; unmatched junction bases: 11. This chain's CDR3 is CASSVLAPLAGEQETQYF. Written as DNA, the CDR3 is TGTGCCAGCAGCGTGCTCGCCCCACTAGCGGGGGAACAAGAGACCCAGTACTTC.

V and J are TRBV6-1 and TRBJ2-7; 12 positions match TRBD2. J was trimmed by 7 bases and V by 6 bases; bases with no gene match: 4. The CDR3 sequence is 13 residues long. The germline gives CDR1 MNHNS, CDR2 SASEGT. DNA of the CDR3: TGTGCCAGCAGGGGACTAGCGGGTCCAGAGCAGTACTTC. This translates into CASRGLAGPEQYF.

The chain recombines TRBV9 with TRBJ1-1; no firm D call. Trimming shortened V by 2 bases and J by 5 bases, and 13 bases separated the two germline ends. The germline gives CDR1 SGDLS, CDR2 YYNGEE. CDR3 length: 14 amino acids. The CDR3 protein is CASSVGWTKTEAFF. The CDR3 DNA reads TGTGCCAGCAGCGTGGGGTGGACGAAGACTGAAGCTTTCTTT.

CDR3 protein: CATSRVRQESSYNEQFF. Here the CDR3 DNA reads TGTGCCACCAGCAGAGTAAGACAGGAGAGCTCCTACAATGAGCAGTTCTTC. V usage is TRBV15 and J usage is TRBJ2-1, with D maybe TRBD1 (6 bases). Germline CDR1 reads LNHNV; CDR2 reads YYDKDF (reference sequence). Trimming took 1 base from V and 0 from J, leaving 13 bases between them. The CDR3 loop spans 17 amino acids.

V usage is TRBV6-2 or TRBV6-3 and J usage is TRBJ2-7; D call uncertain. V gave up 2 bases and J gave up 2 bases, with 10 bases separating them. The germline V gene has CDR1 MNHEY and CDR2 SVGEGT. This CDR3 has 14 residues. The CDR3 reads CASSYGVQPYEQYF. The CDR3 DNA sequence: TGTGCCAGCAGTTACGGTGTCCAACCCTACGAGCAGTACTTC.

The sample holds one count of this clonotype. The gene calls are TRBV12-3 or TRBV12-4 and TRBJ1-5; D is uncertain. This CDR3 has 13 residues. Trimming removed 5 bases from V and 11 bases from J, with 16 bases in between. CDR3 DNA: TGTGCCAGCAGTCCCGTGTCTGGCAGGACCCAGCATTTT. The encoded protein is CASSPVSGRTQHF.

The chain joins TRBV6-1 to TRBJ2-1; no clear D gene. The CDR3 is made up of 12 amino acids. Per the germline V gene, CDR1 is MNHNS and CDR2 is SASEGT. The V gene lost 5 bases and the J gene lost 7 bases, with 9 bases spanning the gap. CDR3 coding DNA: TGTGCCAGCAGTACCGAACAAAATGAGCAGTTCTTC. It specifies CASSTEQNEQFF.

The CDR3 coding sequence is TGTGCCAGCGAGGCGGGGTGGGGGCAAGAGACCCAGTACTTC. It codes for CASEAGWGQETQYF. The rearrangement uses TRBV6-1 and TRBJ2-5, with D possibly TRBD2 on 6 matching bases. Germline V gene sequence: CDR1 MNHNS, CDR2 SASEGT. Trimming cost V 8 bases and J 2 bases, with 15 bases left between them. The CDR3 contains 14 residues.

This clonotype is labeled as medium-sized. The chain uses TRBV7-8 and TRBJ2-7, with D possibly matching TRBD1 (5 bases). This CDR3 has 13 amino acids. Germline assignment: CDR1 SGHVS and CDR2 FQNEAQ. V shed 1 base and J shed 8 bases, with 12 bases lying between them. The CDR3, as DNA: TGTGCCAGCAGCTTAGGGGCGACAGAAAAGCAGTACTTC. Protein sequence: CASSLGATEKQYF.

This chain uses TRBV6-1 with TRBJ2-5; D is unresolved. The germline CDR1 and CDR2 sequences are MNHNS and SASEGT. The CDR3 has 13 residues. Between the trimmed V and J ends, which lost 6 bases and 2 bases, there was a span of 10 bases. Written as DNA, the CDR3 is TGTGCCAGCAGCCCCATGGAGCAAGAGACCCAGTACTTC. Its protein product is CASSPMEQETQYF.

This clonotype came up once. The rearrangement joins TRBV6-2 or TRBV6-3 to TRBJ2-7; 12 positions match TRBD2. Trimming cost V 5 bases and J 6 bases; bases outside gene matches: 5. This CDR3 contains 14 residues. Germline lookup yields CDR1 MNHEY and CDR2 SVGEGT. DNA of the CDR3: TGTGCCAGCAGTCTAGCGGGAGGGCCGTTCGAGCAGTACTTC. Translating gives CASSLAGGPFEQYF.